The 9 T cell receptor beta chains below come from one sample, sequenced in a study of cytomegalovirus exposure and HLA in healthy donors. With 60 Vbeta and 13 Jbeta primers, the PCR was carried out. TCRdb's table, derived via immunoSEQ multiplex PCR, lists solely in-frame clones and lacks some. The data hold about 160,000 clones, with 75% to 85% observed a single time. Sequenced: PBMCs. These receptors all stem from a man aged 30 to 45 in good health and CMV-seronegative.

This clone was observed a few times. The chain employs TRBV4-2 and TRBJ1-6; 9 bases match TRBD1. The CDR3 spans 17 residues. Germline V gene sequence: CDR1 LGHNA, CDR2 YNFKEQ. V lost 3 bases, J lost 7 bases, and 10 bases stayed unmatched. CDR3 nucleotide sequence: TGTGCCAGCAGCCAGAGGGGACAGGGAAGTATGAATTCACCCCTCCACTTT. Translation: CASSQRGQGSMNSPLHF.

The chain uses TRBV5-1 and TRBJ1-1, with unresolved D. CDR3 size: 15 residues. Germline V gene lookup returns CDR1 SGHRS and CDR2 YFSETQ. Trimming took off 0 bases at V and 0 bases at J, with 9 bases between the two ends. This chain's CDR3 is CASSLASVMNTEAFF. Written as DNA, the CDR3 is TGCGCCAGCAGCTTGGCTTCAGTCATGAACACTGAAGCTTTCTTT.

CDR3 in amino acids: CASSVEGTGDEKLFF. CDR3 DNA: TGTGCCAGCAGCGTAGAGGGGACAGGGGATGAAAAACTGTTTTTT. The chain uses TRBV9 and TRBJ1-4; TRBD1 agrees at 10 bases. Germline V lookup: CDR1 SGDLS, CDR2 YYNGEE. V trimming: 0 bases; J trimming: 6 bases; junction bases outside the gene matches: 2. This CDR3 has 15 amino acids.

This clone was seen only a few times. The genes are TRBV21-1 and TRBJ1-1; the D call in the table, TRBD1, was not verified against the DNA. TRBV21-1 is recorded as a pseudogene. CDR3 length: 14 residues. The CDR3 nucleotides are TGTGCCAGCAGCAAAGGCAGGGTGAACACTGAAGCTTTCTTT. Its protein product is CASSKGRVNTEAFF.

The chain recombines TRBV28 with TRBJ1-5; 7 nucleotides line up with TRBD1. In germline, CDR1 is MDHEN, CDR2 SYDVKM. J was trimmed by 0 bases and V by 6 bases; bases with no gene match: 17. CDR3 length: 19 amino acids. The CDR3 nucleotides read TGTGCCAGCAGCCTTCGCCGGGACAGAAGGTGGAATAGCAATCAGCCCCAGCATTTT. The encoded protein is CASSLRRDRRWNSNQPQHF.

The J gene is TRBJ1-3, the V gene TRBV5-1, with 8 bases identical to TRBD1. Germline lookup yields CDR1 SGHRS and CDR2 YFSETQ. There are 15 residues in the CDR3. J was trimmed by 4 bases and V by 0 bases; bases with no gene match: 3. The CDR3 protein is CASSLAGGSGNTIYF. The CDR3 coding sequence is TGCGCCAGCAGCTTGGCAGGGGGCAGCGGAAACACCATATATTTT.

The CDR3 nucleotides read TGTGCCAGCAGTGAGCGGGGGGGCTGGAATGAGCAGTTCTTC. Translating gives CASSERGGWNEQFF. The chain joins TRBV2 to TRBJ2-1, with 9 bases that match TRBD2. V gave up 3 bases and J gave up 7 bases; unmatched junction bases: 4. Germline CDR1 SNHLY, CDR2 FYNNEI. CDR3 size: 14 residues.

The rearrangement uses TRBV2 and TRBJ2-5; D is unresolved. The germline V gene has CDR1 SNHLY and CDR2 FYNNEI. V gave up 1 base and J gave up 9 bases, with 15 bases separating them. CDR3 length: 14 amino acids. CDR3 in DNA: TGTGCCAGCAGTGAAGGCGGCGATCTTCGGGCCCAGTACTTC. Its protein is CASSEGGDLRAQYF.

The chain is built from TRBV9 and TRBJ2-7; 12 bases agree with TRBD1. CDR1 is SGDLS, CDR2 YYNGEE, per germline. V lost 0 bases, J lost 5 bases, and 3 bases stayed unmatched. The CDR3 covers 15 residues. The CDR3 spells CASSVDGTGGDEQYF. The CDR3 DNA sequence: TGTGCCAGCAGCGTAGATGGGACAGGGGGCGACGAGCAGTACTTC.